A selection of T cell receptor beta chains follows, all from one sample in a study of blood T cell repertoires in COVID-19. The protocol was immunoSEQ multiplex PCR, while the TCRdb copy is restricted to in-frame clones and leaves out a portion. The table records fewer than 300,000 clones, around nine tenths of them present only once. Source material: peripheral blood. These receptors originate from a man aged 40-55 years who had recovered from COVID-19. Both conserved end residues are part of each CDR3. D genes are given only for firm matches. Only part of the rows carry a size: once, few, many, or a class if the clone is expanded.

>TRBV19|14|TRBD2|TRBJ2-1|-
TGTGCCAGTAAGGGACTAGCGGCCTACAATGAGCAGTTCTTC
CASKGLAAYNEQFF
>TRBV12-5|15|TRBD2|TRBJ2-1|-
TGTGCTAGTGGTTTGGCGGCGGGGGGGCTAGATGAGCAGTTCTTC
CASGLAAGGLDEQFF
>TRBV13|15|-|TRBJ1-3|-
TGTGCCAGCAGCCGCCGGACAGACTCTGGAAACACCATATATTTT
CASSRRTDSGNTIYF
>TRBV30|14|-|TRBJ2-3|-
TGTGCCTGGGACCAGGCGGGGACCACAGATACGCAGTATTTT
CAWDQAGTTDTQYF
>TRBV9|16|-|TRBJ2-1|-
TGTGCCAGCAGCGTACTGGGCACGCAATCCTACAATGAGCAGTTCTTC
CASSVLGTQSYNEQFF
>TRBV19|16|TRBD1|TRBJ1-5|-
TGTGCCAGTAGTAGAAGGACAGGGCAAAGCAATCAGCCCCAGCATTTT
CASSRRTGQSNQPQHF
>TRBV6-2/TRBV6-3|11|-|TRBJ2-7|-
TGTGCCAGCAGCCCCCTCCACGAGCAGTACTTC
CASSPLHEQYF
>TRBV21-1|17|-|TRBJ2-5|-
TGTGCCAGCAGCAAAGGATTCCGGGACAGGGACCAAGAGACCCAGTACTTC
CASSKGFRDRDQETQYF
>TRBV11-2|16|TRBD2|TRBJ2-3|-
TGTGCCAGCAGCACGGGACTAGCGGGGACCACAGATACGCAGTATTTT
CASSTGLAGTTDTQYF
>TRBV7-9|12|-|TRBJ2-5|-
TGTGCCAGCAGGGGCCTTTTGGAGACCCAGTACTTC
CASRGLLETQYF
>TRBV5-4|19|TRBD2|TRBJ2-6|-
TGTGCCAGCAGCCTAGGACTAGCGGGAGTAGGGTCTGGGGCCAACGTCCTGACTTTC
CASSLGLAGVGSGANVLTF
>TRBV7-9|13|-|TRBJ1-2|once
TGTGCCAGCACCCTGTCTGCTAACTATGGCTACACCTTC
CASTLSANYGYTF
>TRBV27|17|TRBD1|TRBJ1-1|-
TGTGCCAGCAGTTTAAGGGGGACAGGGGTAAAGAACACTGAAGCTTTCTTT
CASSLRGTGVKNTEAFF
>TRBV10-3|14|-|TRBJ2-3|-
TGTGCCATCAGTGGCCGGCGGGGCGGCGATACGCAGTATTTT
CAISGRRGGDTQYF
>TRBV13|19|TRBD2|TRBJ2-3|few
TGTGCCAGCAGCTTCAGCGTGGGACTAGCGGGAGGGCCCACAGATACGCAGTATTTT
CASSFSVGLAGGPTDTQYF
>TRBV19|14|TRBD2|TRBJ2-1|-
TGTGCCAGTAGTTTCGGACTAGTAAGCAATGAGCAGTTCTTC
CASSFGLVSNEQFF
>TRBV5-1|14|TRBD2|TRBJ2-2|-
TGCGCCAGCAGCTTACTAGCGTTTACCGGGGAGCTGTTTTTT
CASSLLAFTGELFF
>TRBV10-1|14|-|TRBJ1-3|-
TGCGCCAGCAGTGAGACAGCCTCTGGAAACACCATATATTTT
CASSETASGNTIYF
>TRBV6-1|12|-|TRBJ2-5|-
TGTGCCAGCAGTGAAGTCCGAGAGACCCAGTACTTC
CASSEVRETQYF
>TRBV5-1|15|TRBD2|TRBJ2-5|-
TGCGCCAGCAGCACGGGACTAGCGGGCCAAGAGACCCAGTACTTC
CASSTGLAGQETQYF
>TRBV30|14|-|TRBJ2-7|-
TGTGCCTGGAGGCGGCCGGGACTTCCCTACGAGCAGTACTTC
CAWRRPGLPYEQYF
>TRBV10-3|16|-|TRBJ1-3|-
TGTGCCATCAGTGAGGGACTGACACTCTCTGGAAACACCATATATTTT
CAISEGLTLSGNTIYF
>TRBV27|12|-|TRBJ1-1|-
TGTGCCAGCGGCAGGGTGCTGGCTGAAGCTTTCTTT
CASGRVLAEAFF
>TRBV19|15|-|TRBJ2-5|-
TGTGCCAGTAGTATGGGCAGCAGGGTGGAGGAGACCCAGTACTTC
CASSMGSRVEETQYF
>TRBV7-9|14|-|TRBJ1-4|-
TGTGCCAGCAGCTTATTGGGGGGAGATGAAAAACTGTTTTTT
CASSLLGGDEKLFF
>TRBV6-5|14|-|TRBJ2-5|once
TGTGCCAGCAGTTACTCGACGGGGGAAGAGACCCAGTACTTC
CASSYSTGEETQYF
>TRBV7-2|16|TRBD1|TRBJ2-3|-
TGTGCCAGCAGCCTCCGACAGGGGGGTTCCACAGATACGCAGTATTTT
CASSLRQGGSTDTQYF
>TRBV13|16|TRBD2|TRBJ2-1|-
TGTGCCAGCAGCTTAGGTACGGGGGGGCCTATCAATGAGCAGTTCTTC
CASSLGTGGPINEQFF
>TRBV15|16|-|TRBJ1-2|-
TGTGCCACCAGCGGTGAGGAAGGGGGGGCTAACTATGGCTACACCTTC
CATSGEEGGANYGYTF
>TRBV4-2|19|TRBD2|TRBJ2-1|-
TGTGCCAGCAGCCAAGTAGCGGGGGGCCAGGGGGGCTCCTACAATGAGCAGTTCTTC
CASSQVAGGQGGSYNEQFF
>TRBV14|16|-|TRBJ1-2|-
TGTGCCAGCAGCCCAATCGCCGGGACTCCTAACTATGGCTACACCTTC
CASSPIAGTPNYGYTF
>TRBV9|15|TRBD2|TRBJ2-3|-
TGTGCCAGCAGCGACGGCGGGGGGGCCGTCCTTGCGCAGTATTTT
CASSDGGGAVLAQYF
>TRBV15|17|TRBD2|TRBJ2-7|-
TGTGCCACCAGCAAGACCGTCCGGACTAGCGGGAGCTACGAGCAGTACTTC
CATSKTVRTSGSYEQYF
>TRBV19|14|-|TRBJ2-4|-
TGTGCCTGCTCCGGAGCCCTAGCCAAAAACATTCAGTACTTC
CACSGALAKNIQYF
>TRBV19|14|-|TRBJ2-2|-
TGTGCCAGTACCTCTCGACAGAACACCGGGGAGCTGTTTTTT
CASTSRQNTGELFF
>TRBV30|16|TRBD2|TRBJ2-1|-
TGTGCCTGGACAGGGGCGGCTAGCGGGAAGATCAATGAGCAGTTCTTC
CAWTGAASGKINEQFF
>TRBV3-1/TRBV3-2|14|-|TRBJ1-3|-
TGTGCCAGCAGCCGGTCGCGGGCGTGGAACACCATATATTTT
CASSRSRAWNTIYF
>TRBV9|14|-|TRBJ2-7|-
TGTGCCAGCAGCGTAGAGGGGGACCTGAGAGAGCAGTACTTC
CASSVEGDLREQYF
>TRBV7-2|16|TRBD2|TRBJ2-3|-
TGTGCCAGCAGCGCGAGCGGGGGGGCGAAGAGGCGCACGCAGTATTTT
CASSASGGAKRRTQYF